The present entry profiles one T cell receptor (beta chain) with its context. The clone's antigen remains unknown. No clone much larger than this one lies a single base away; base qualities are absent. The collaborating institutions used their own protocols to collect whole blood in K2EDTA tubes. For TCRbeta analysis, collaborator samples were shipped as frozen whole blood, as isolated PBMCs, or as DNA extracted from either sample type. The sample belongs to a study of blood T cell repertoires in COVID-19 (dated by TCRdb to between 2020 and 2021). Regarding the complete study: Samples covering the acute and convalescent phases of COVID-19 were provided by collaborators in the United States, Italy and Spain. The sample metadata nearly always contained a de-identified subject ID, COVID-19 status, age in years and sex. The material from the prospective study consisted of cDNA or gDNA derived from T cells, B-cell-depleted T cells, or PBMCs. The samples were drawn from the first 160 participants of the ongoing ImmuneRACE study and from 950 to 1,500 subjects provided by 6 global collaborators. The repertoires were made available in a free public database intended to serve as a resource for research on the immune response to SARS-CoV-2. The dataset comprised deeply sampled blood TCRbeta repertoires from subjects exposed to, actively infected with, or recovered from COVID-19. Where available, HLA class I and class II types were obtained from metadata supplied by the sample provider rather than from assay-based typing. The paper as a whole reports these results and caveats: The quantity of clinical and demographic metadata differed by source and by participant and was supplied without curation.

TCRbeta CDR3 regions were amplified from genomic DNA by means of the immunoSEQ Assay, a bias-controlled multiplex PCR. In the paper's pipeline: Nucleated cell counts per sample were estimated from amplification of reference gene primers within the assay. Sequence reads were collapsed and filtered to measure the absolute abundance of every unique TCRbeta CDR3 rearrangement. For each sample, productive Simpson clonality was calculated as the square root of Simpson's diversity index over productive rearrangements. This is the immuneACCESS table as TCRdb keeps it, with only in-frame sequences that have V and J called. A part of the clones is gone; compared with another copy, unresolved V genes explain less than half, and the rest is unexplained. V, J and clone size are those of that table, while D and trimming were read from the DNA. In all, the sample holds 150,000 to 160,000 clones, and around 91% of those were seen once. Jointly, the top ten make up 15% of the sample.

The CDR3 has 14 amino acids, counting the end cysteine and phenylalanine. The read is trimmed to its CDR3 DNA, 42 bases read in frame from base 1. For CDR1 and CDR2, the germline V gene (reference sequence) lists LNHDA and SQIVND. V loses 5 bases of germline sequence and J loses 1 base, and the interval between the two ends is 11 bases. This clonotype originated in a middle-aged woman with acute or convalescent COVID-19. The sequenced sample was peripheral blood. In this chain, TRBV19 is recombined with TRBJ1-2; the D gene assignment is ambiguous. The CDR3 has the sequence CASSAIPINYGYTF. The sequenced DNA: TGTGCCAGTAGTGCTATACCAATTAACTATGGCTACACCTTC.